What follows are 9 T cell receptor beta chains derived from one specimen sequenced in a study of T cell changes during pregnancy in multiple sclerosis. Sequencing was performed with immunoSEQ multiplex PCR; in TCRdb, only in-frame clones are kept and a portion is missing. The sample has around 70,000 clones, 92% seen once. Here the sequenced sample was peripheral blood, taken in the first trimester of pregnancy. The source of these receptors is a female donor in good health, enrolled as a control in a pregnancy study.

This clone was detected only a few times. The chain links TRBV10-3 to TRBJ1-5; tentative D call: TRBD1 (5 bases). Trimming pared 3 bases from V and 5 bases from J, leaving 5 bases between. The CDR3 covers 12 residues. Germline loops: CDR1 ENHRY, CDR2 SYGVKD. CDR3 in amino acids: CAISEGDQPQHF. The DNA of the CDR3 is TGTGCCATCAGTGAAGGGGATCAGCCCCAGCATTTT.

This rearrangement joins TRBV6-4 to TRBJ2-7; weak D call: TRBD2 (5 bases). This CDR3 comprises 15 residues. CDR1 and CDR2 from the germline V gene are MRHNA and SNTAGT. V was shortened by 8 bases and J by 7 bases, with 24 bases between the two germline ends. The DNA of the CDR3 is TGTGCCAGCTATGGGCAAGGAAGCGGCCTCGGGGAGCAGTACTTC. The encoded protein is CASYGQGSGLGEQYF.

J is TRBJ2-1 and V is TRBV25-1, with 11 bases identical to TRBD1. CDR3 length: 13 residues. CDR1 and CDR2 (germline): MGHDK, SYGVNS. CDR3 sequence reads: CATGTGGWNEQFF. The CDR3 nucleotides are TGTGCTACAGGGACAGGGGGTTGGAATGAGCAGTTCTTC. The full variable domain, its missing parts supplied by reference TRBV25-1 and TRBJ2-1, is EADIYQTPRYLVIGTGKKITLECSQTMGHDKMYWYQQDPGMELHLIHYSYGVNSTEKGDLSSESTVSRIRTEHFPLTLESARPSHTSQYLCATGTGGWNEQFFGPGTRLTVL.

The V call is TRBV13, the J call TRBJ2-1; TRBD2 matches 9 bases. Germline CDR1 and CDR2: PRHDT and FYEKMQ (reference sequence). Trimming cost V 0 bases and J 4 bases; bases outside gene matches: 10. This CDR3 contains 18 residues. The CDR3 nucleotides read TGTGCCAGCAGCTTAGGGGAGCTAGCGGGGACCTTATACAATGAGCAGTTCTTC. Translating gives CASSLGELAGTLYNEQFF.

The J gene is TRBJ1-1, the V gene TRBV6-6; 8 bases agree with TRBD1. The CDR3 extends over 14 amino acids. The junction had 8 bases not matched to a gene; V was cut back by 6 bases and J by 5 bases. The germline CDR1 and CDR2 sequences are MNHNY and SVGAGI (reference sequence). CDR3 sequence reads: CASRVQGAVTEAFF. The CDR3 nucleotides are TGTGCCAGCAGGGTCCAGGGGGCGGTTACTGAAGCTTTCTTT.

The chain couples TRBV2 to TRBJ1-2, with 10 bases matching TRBD1. Germline CDR1 and CDR2: SNHLY and FYNNEI. The V gene end was trimmed by 6 bases and the J gene end by 1 base; junction bases not matched to a gene: 2. The CDR3 totals 14 residues. DNA for the CDR3: TGTGCCAGCAGCGGACAGGGGGGTAACTATGGCTACACCTTC. It translates to CASSGQGGNYGYTF.

This clone was seen only once. This chain uses TRBV7-2 with TRBJ2-1, with D possibly TRBD1 on 6 matching bases. Germline V gene sequence: CDR1 SGHTA, CDR2 FQGNSA. Trimming stripped 1 base from V and 9 bases from J, with 13 bases between. This CDR3 contains 14 residues. The CDR3, as DNA: TGTGCCAGCAGCTTAGTCGCAGGGGACGTTGAGCAGTTCTTC. Its translation: CASSLVAGDVEQFF. Looking up the rest from reference TRBV7-2 and TRBJ2-1 gives the full variable domain: GAGVSQSPSNKVTEKGKDVELRCDPISGHTALYWYRQSLGQGLEFLIYFQGNSAPDKSGLPSDRFSAERTGGSVSTLTIQRTQQEDSAVYLCASSLVAGDVEQFFGPGTRLTVL.

J is TRBJ1-5 and V is TRBV9, with TRBD1 as a possible D gene (5 bases). With 2 bases removed from V and 2 bases from J, the gap between germline ends came to 8 bases. This CDR3 contains 14 residues. Germline-derived CDR1 and CDR2 are SGDLS and YYNGEE. CDR3 amino acids: CASSVGPGNQPQHF. CDR3 in DNA: TGTGCCAGCAGCGTGGGGCCCGGCAATCAGCCCCAGCATTTT.

This chain connects TRBV5-6 to TRBJ2-7; the match to TRBD1 covers 8 bases. Germline assignment: CDR1 SGHDT and CDR2 YYEEEE. The CDR3 covers 14 residues. The V and J ends lost 2 bases and 5 bases, in that order; junction bases with no gene match: 6. The CDR3 DNA is TGTGCCAGCAGCTTCGGGACAGGCTTCGACGAGCAGTACTTC. The encoded protein is CASSFGTGFDEQYF.